A selection of T cell receptor beta chains follows, all from one sample in a study of Ad26.COV2.S vaccination and SARS-CoV-2 variants. The method was immunoSEQ multiplex PCR; TCRdb's version includes in-frame clones alone and lacks a portion of them. Of hundreds of thousands of clones in the sample, 80% to 95% were seen once. Sequenced here: peripheral blood, sampled in a trial of Ad26.COV2.S vaccine versus placebo. All receptors come from a person aged 18 to 59 who received the Ad26.COV2.S COVID-19 vaccine or a placebo. Both conserved end residues are part of each CDR3. The D gene is left open where the match is weak. For some rows the clone size is stated as once, few or many, or as a class when expanded; others skip it.

TRBV7-2,-,-,TRBJ1-2,TGTGCCAGCAGCTTATTTCCCCGGACTGAAACTACAAATAACTATGGCTACACCTTC,CASSLFPRTETTNNYGYTF
TRBV6-1,-,TRBD1,TRBJ1-2,TGTGCCAGCAGTGCGCACCGGGACAGGGTCAACTATGGCTACACCTTC,CASSAHRDRVNYGYTF
TRBV27,-,TRBD1,TRBJ1-4,TGTGCCAGCAGCCCCCGGGACAGGCGGAATGAAAAACTGTTTTTT,CASSPRDRRNEKLFF
TRBV6-4,-,-,TRBJ2-3,TGTGCCAGCAGTGCGGGAGTGGCAGATACGCAGTATTTT,CASSAGVADTQYF
TRBV7-3,-,-,TRBJ2-5,TGTGCCAGCAGCTTAAGCGGCAACAAAGAGACCCAGTACTTC,CASSLSGNKETQYF
TRBV11-2,-,-,TRBJ2-5,TGTGCCAGCACCAAAGAAAGATGGCGGCAAGAGACCCAGTACTTC,CASTKERWRQETQYF
TRBV24-1,-,TRBD2,TRBJ2-1,TGTGCCACCAGCACCGGGACTAGCGGATACAATGAGCAGTTCTTC,CATSTGTSGYNEQFF
TRBV2,-,-,TRBJ1-6,TGTGCCAGCAGTGAATACGTAAATTCACCCCTCCACTTT,CASSEYVNSPLHF
TRBV4-3,once,-,TRBJ2-5,TGCGCCAGCAGCCAAGAGGCATGGGGTCGGGAGACCCAGTACTTC,CASSQEAWGRETQYF
TRBV6-2/TRBV6-3,-,-,TRBJ2-4,TGTGCCAGCAGGCCTTCGGGAACCCTACGAAACATTCAGTACTTC,CASRPSGTLRNIQYF
TRBV6-2/TRBV6-3,-,-,TRBJ1-3,TGTGCCAGCAGTAAAGATGGAAGTGGAAACACCATATATTTT,CASSKDGSGNTIYF
TRBV18,-,-,TRBJ2-3,TGTGCCAGCTCACCGCAGAGCACAGATACGCAGTATTTT,CASSPQSTDTQYF
TRBV3-1/TRBV3-2,once,-,TRBJ2-7,TGTGCCAGCAGCCAAGGGGCGGCTGCGGGAACCGAGCAGTACTTC,CASSQGAAAGTEQYF
TRBV5-4,-,-,TRBJ1-1,TGTGCCAGCAGCTCCATGGGTCGCTCCTTTCTAGGGGAAGCTTTCTTT,CASSSMGRSFLGEAFF
TRBV13,-,-,TRBJ2-2,TGTGCCAGCAGCTTAGGAGGGATCGGGGAGCTGTTTTTT,CASSLGGIGELFF
TRBV28,-,-,TRBJ1-2,TGTGCCAGCAGTTTAGCCGGGACGATTGGCTACACCTTC,CASSLAGTIGYTF
TRBV4-3,-,TRBD2,TRBJ2-1,TGCGCCAGCAGCCAAGATCCTAGCGGGAGTTCCTACAATGAGCAGTTCTTC,CASSQDPSGSSYNEQFF
TRBV5-4,-,-,TRBJ2-1,TGTGCCAGCAGCTTGGCTGAGGGGGGTTCCCGACTAGTGAGGTATCGACGGCAGTTCTTC,CASSLAEGGSRLVRYRRQFF
TRBV7-2,-,TRBD1,TRBJ1-1,TGTGCCAGCAGCCAAACCGCGGGACAGGGTGAAGCTTTCTTT,CASSQTAGQGEAFF
TRBV4-2,-,-,TRBJ1-1,TGTGCCAGCAGCCTGGTGTTTGGGACAGAAGCTTTCTTT,CASSLVFGTEAFF
TRBV30,-,TRBD1,TRBJ1-1,TGTGCCTGGAGGGGACAGCAAAACACTGAAGCTTTCTTT,CAWRGQQNTEAFF
TRBV30,-,TRBD2,TRBJ2-1,TGTGCCTGGAGGGCTAGCGGAAACAATGAGCAGTTCTTC,CAWRASGNNEQFF
TRBV10-3,-,TRBD1,TRBJ1-5,TGTGCCATCAGCGTCTCCCAGGGGGCTATCGAGCCCCAGCATTTT,CAISVSQGAIEPQHF
TRBV7-2,-,TRBD2,TRBJ2-1,TGTGCCAGCAGCAATATTCGACTAGCGCTAGGGCAGTTCTTC,CASSNIRLALGQFF
TRBV11-1,-,-,TRBJ1-2,TGTGCCAGCAGTCTTAGCCCTCTAGGTGTATCTGGCTACACCTTC,CASSLSPLGVSGYTF
TRBV9,-,TRBD1,TRBJ1-1,TGTGCCAGCAGCGTAGAGGGACAGGGCTTGGAAGCTTTCTTT,CASSVEGQGLEAFF
TRBV11-3,-,-,TRBJ2-1,TGTGCCAGCAGCTTAGCCCACGGTGAGGGCAATGAGCAGTTCTTC,CASSLAHGEGNEQFF
TRBV12-3/TRBV12-4,-,-,TRBJ1-4,TGTGCCAGCAGTTCCCGAACTGAAAAACTGTTTTTT,CASSSRTEKLFF
TRBV3-1/TRBV3-2,-,-,TRBJ2-3,TGTGCCAGCAGCCGAGGGAGCGGCGGAGATACGCAGTATTTT,CASSRGSGGDTQYF
TRBV28,-,-,TRBJ2-7,TGTGCCAGCAGTTCACCGACAGCCTACGAGCAGTACTTC,CASSSPTAYEQYF
TRBV4-3,-,TRBD2,TRBJ2-7,TGCGCCAGCAGCCAAGGTGCGGGGGACTACGAGCAGTACTTC,CASSQGAGDYEQYF
TRBV30,-,-,TRBJ1-1,TGTGCCTGGAGTCTGAGTCGATTTGAAGCTTTCTTT,CAWSLSRFEAFF
TRBV6-5,-,-,TRBJ1-3,TGTGCCAGCAGTTCGATGGCTTCTGGAAACACCATATATTTT,CASSSMASGNTIYF
TRBV27,-,-,TRBJ2-3,TGTGCCAGCAGTCCTCCCCGCACATATAGCACAGATACGCAGTATTTT,CASSPPRTYSTDTQYF
TRBV5-1,-,-,TRBJ2-7,TGCGCCAGCAGCTCAGACGCGGACGAGCAGTACTTC,CASSSDADEQYF
TRBV5-6,-,TRBD2,TRBJ2-7,TGTGCCAGCAGCTTAACCCGGACTAGCGGTCCATACAGCTCCTACGAGCAGTACTTC,CASSLTRTSGPYSSYEQYF
TRBV7-2,-,-,TRBJ1-1,TGTGCCAGCAGCGCCAACACAGGATACACTGAAGCTTTCTTT,CASSANTGYTEAFF
TRBV14,-,-,TRBJ2-3,TGTGCCAGCAGCCAAGACCCGAGACAGGCCAGCACAGATACGCAGTATTTT,CASSQDPRQASTDTQYF
TRBV5-1,-,-,TRBJ2-5,TGCGCCAGCAAACGTGAGGAGACCCAGTACTTC,CASKREETQYF
TRBV3-1/TRBV3-2,-,-,TRBJ1-6,TGTGCCAGCAGCCAATTCGTGCAGGGCGGCAATTCACCCCTCCACTTT,CASSQFVQGGNSPLHF
TRBV4-1,-,TRBD2,TRBJ2-2,TGCGCCAGCAGCCAAAACCCGGGAGGGCAGTCCGGGGAGCTGTTTTTT,CASSQNPGGQSGELFF
TRBV6-2/TRBV6-3,-,-,TRBJ2-1,TGTGCCAGCAGTTACTGGAGCCCTAACAATGAGCAGTTCTTC,CASSYWSPNNEQFF
TRBV19,-,-,TRBJ2-5,TGTGCCAGTAGTATCTCGGGGACACAAGAGACCCAGTACTTC,CASSISGTQETQYF
TRBV6-6,-,TRBD1,TRBJ1-5,TGTGCCAGCAGTTACTCAGCAGGGGGCGATCAGCCCCAGCATTTT,CASSYSAGGDQPQHF
TRBV27,-,TRBD1,TRBJ1-6,TGTGCCAGCAGTTACAGGGGACGTTCATCCCTCCACTTT,CASSYRGRSSLHF
TRBV3-1/TRBV3-2,-,TRBD2,TRBJ2-1,TGTGCCAGCAGACTAGCGGGAGGCTCCAATGAGCAGTTCTTC,CASRLAGGSNEQFF
TRBV30,once,-,TRBJ2-5,TGTGCCTGGACCGGATACACTAGCCAAGAGACCCAGTACTTC,CAWTGYTSQETQYF
TRBV3-1/TRBV3-2,-,TRBD1,TRBJ1-1,TGTGCCAGCAGCCTCTCGATGAGGGACAGATCTGAAGCTTTCTTT,CASSLSMRDRSEAFF
TRBV27,-,TRBD2,TRBJ2-7,TGTGCCAGCAGTTTACTAGCGGGAACCTACGAGCAGTACTTC,CASSLLAGTYEQYF
TRBV28,-,-,TRBJ2-5,TGTGCCAGCAGTCTCGCACAGGGTCGTGAGACCCAGTACTTC,CASSLAQGRETQYF
TRBV7-2,-,-,TRBJ2-1,TGTGCCAGCAGCTTGGACGAGTTGAGCTCCTACAATGAGCAGTTCTTC,CASSLDELSSYNEQFF
TRBV6-5,-,-,TRBJ2-2,TGTGCCAGCAGTTACTCAGAGGCCGGGGAGCTGTTTTTT,CASSYSEAGELFF
TRBV7-8,-,-,TRBJ2-7,TGTGCCAGCAGATACCGGGACATCGGGTTTTCCCCCTACGAGCAGTACTTC,CASRYRDIGFSPYEQYF
TRBV6-5,-,-,TRBJ2-1,TGTGCCAGCTCGGGTGTGGATGAGCAGTTCTTC,CASSGVDEQFF
TRBV6-2/TRBV6-3,-,TRBD2,TRBJ2-5,TGTGCCAGCAGTTTAGCGGGGGGGGAGACCCAGTACTTC,CASSLAGGETQYF
TRBV7-2,-,-,TRBJ1-2,TGTGCCAGCAGCTTAGCGCAGGGGCTAGGATATGGCTACACCTTC,CASSLAQGLGYGYTF
TRBV29-1,-,TRBD1,TRBJ2-1,TGCAGCGTTGACACGGGGACAGGGGGTTACAATGAGCAGTTCTTC,CSVDTGTGGYNEQFF
TRBV27,-,-,TRBJ1-3,TGTGCCAGCAGTTCATTAGGGGCAGTCTCTGGAAACACCATATATTTT,CASSSLGAVSGNTIYF
TRBV6-5,-,TRBD1,TRBJ2-5,TGTGCCAGCAGTACGCCGGGACAGGGAGTGGAGACCCAGTACTTC,CASSTPGQGVETQYF
TRBV29-1,once,-,TRBJ1-1,TGCAGCGTTGCCTGGGGGGACACTGAAGCTTTCTTT,CSVAWGDTEAFF